What follows are 6 T cell receptor beta chains derived from one specimen sequenced in a study of blood T cells in healthy people across ages. A sample-barcoded 5' primer and a J-beta primer mix were used in a second PCR of roughly 7 to 11 cycles. In TCRdb, the 5' RACE reads were re-called with MiXCR into one record per CDR3 protein. The sample has some 930,000 distinct CDR3 sequences; around 29% are singletons. The same specimen was also included in a second study, on T cells of mothers and their children.

The sequenced sample consisted of blood. The source is a woman between 40 and 50 years old in good health.

The rearrangement links TRBV5-1 to TRBJ2-1; D gene ambiguous. The CDR3 totals 16 residues. Germline V gene sequence: CDR1 SGHRS, CDR2 YFSETQ. The V and J ends lost 1 base and 5 bases respectively, with 16 bases between them. The CDR3 loop is CASSLMATSVNNEQFF. The CDR3 bases are TGCGCCAGCAGCTTGATGGCCACCTCAGTCAACAATGAGCAGTTCTTC.

There are a few counts of this clonotype. The J gene is TRBJ2-1, the V gene TRBV27, with 9 bases that match TRBD2. The CDR3 totals 15 residues. Trimming at V came to 10 bases and at J to 8 bases, leaving 15 bases not matched to a gene. Germline V gene data show CDR1 as MNHEY and CDR2 as SMNVEV (reference sequence). Here the CDR3 DNA reads TGTGCCACCCAATGGGCGGGGGGGCCGGTGTATGAGCAGTTCTTC. Protein sequence: CATQWAGGPVYEQFF.

The table lists this clonotype with a few counts. For the CDR3, the DNA is TGCAGTGCTCCAGAACAGGGGGGATATGGCTACACCTTC. Translation: CSAPEQGGYGYTF. The V and J genes are TRBV20-1 and TRBJ1-2, with TRBD1 matching 8 bases. Germline CDR1 and CDR2: DFQATT and SNEGSKA (reference sequence). This CDR3 has 13 residues. The V and J ends lost 5 bases and 5 bases, in that order; junction bases with no gene match: 7.

J is TRBJ2-3 and V is TRBV2; 9 bases agree with TRBD1. Germline CDR1 reads SNHLY; CDR2 reads FYNNEI. The ends lost 5 bases at V and 3 bases at J; junction bases unmatched: 3. The CDR3 runs 14 residues. The CDR3 nucleotides read TGTGCCAGCAGTACAGGGGGCGCGACAGATACGCAGTATTTT. As protein: CASSTGGATDTQYF.

This clonotype occurred a few times. V and J are TRBV4-3 and TRBJ1-5; a possible D gene is TRBD1 (6 bases). Trimming removed 0 bases at V and 6 bases at J, with 18 bases between. CDR1 and CDR2 from the germline V gene are LGHNA and YSLEER. The CDR3 totals 17 residues. CDR3 bases: TGCGCCAGCAGCCAAGACCAACTACAGGGTAGAGGTCAGCCCCAGCATTTT. This encodes CASSQDQLQGRGQPQHF.

This sequence joins TRBV10-3 and TRBJ2-3; 10 bases agree with TRBD2. The V gene end was trimmed by 3 bases and the J gene end by 6 bases; junction bases not matched to a gene: 3. Germline values: CDR1 ENHRY, CDR2 SYGVKD. There are 14 residues in the CDR3. The CDR3 DNA follows: TGTGCCATCAGTGACAGCGGGGGGGCCGATACGCAGTATTTT. Its protein product is CAISDSGGADTQYF.